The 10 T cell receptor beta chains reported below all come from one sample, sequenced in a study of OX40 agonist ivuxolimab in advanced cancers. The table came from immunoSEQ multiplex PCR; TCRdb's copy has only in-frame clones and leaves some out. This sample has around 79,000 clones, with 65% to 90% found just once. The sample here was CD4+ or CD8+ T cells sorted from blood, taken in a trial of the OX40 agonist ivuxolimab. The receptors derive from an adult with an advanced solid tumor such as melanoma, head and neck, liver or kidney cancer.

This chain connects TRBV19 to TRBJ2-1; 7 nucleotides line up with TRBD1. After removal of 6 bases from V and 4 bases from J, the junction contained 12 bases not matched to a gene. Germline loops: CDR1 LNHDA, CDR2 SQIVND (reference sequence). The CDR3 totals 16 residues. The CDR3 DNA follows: TGTGCCAGTAGACCGCGGACAGGTTACTTGTACAATGAGCAGTTCTTC. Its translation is CASRPRTGYLYNEQFF.

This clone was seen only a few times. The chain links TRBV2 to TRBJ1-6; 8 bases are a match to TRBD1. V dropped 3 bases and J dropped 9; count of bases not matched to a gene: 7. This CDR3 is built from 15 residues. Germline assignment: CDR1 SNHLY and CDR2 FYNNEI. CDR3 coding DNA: TGTGCCAGCAGTGAGGACAGGGCGATCCGTTCACCCCTCCACTTT. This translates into CASSEDRAIRSPLHF.

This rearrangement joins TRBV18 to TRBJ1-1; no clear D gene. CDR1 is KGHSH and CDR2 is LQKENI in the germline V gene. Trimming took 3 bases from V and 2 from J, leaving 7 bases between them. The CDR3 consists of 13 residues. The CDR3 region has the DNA TGTGCCAGCTCACCCCGTGATAACACTGAAGCTTTCTTT. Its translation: CASSPRDNTEAFF.

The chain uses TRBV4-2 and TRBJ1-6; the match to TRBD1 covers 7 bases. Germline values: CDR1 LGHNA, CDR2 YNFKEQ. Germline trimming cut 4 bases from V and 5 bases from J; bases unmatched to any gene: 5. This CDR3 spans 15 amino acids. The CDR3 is CASSRQGTDNSPLHF. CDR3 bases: TGTGCCAGCAGCCGACAGGGTACCGATAATTCACCCCTCCACTTT.

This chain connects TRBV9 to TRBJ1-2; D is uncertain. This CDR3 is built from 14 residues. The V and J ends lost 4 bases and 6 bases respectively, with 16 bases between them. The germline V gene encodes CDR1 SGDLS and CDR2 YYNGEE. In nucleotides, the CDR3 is TGTGCCAGCAGCCAACGTAACACCCCGGATGGCTACACCTTC. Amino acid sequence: CASSQRNTPDGYTF.

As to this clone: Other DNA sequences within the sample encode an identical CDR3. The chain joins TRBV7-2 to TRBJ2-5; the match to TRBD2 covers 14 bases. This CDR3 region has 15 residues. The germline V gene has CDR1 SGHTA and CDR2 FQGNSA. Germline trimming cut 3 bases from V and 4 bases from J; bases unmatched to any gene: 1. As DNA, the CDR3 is TGTGCCAGCAGCTTGACTAGCGGGGGGGGAGAGACCCAGTACTTC. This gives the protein CASSLTSGGGETQYF.

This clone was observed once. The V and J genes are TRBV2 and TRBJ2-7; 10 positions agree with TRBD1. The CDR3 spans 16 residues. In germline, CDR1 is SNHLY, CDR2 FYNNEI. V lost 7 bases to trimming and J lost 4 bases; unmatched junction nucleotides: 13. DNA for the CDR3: TGTGCCAGCACCATAAAGCCCGGACAGGGGGGTTACGAGCAGTACTTC. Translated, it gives CASTIKPGQGGYEQYF. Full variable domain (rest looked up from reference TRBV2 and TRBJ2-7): EPEVTQTPSHQVTQMGQEVILRCVPISNHLYFYWYRQILGQKVEFLVSFYNNEISEKSEIFDDQFSVERPDGSNFTLKIRSTKLEDSAMYFCASTIKPGQGGYEQYFGPGTRLTVT.

CDR3 DNA: TGTGCCAGCAGCCAAAGGGACAGGGGGGATTCACCCCTCCACTTT. Its protein product is CASSQRDRGDSPLHF. The chain recombines TRBV4-2 with TRBJ1-6, with 11 positions matching TRBD1. The CDR3 runs to 15 residues. Germline V gene lookup returns CDR1 LGHNA and CDR2 YNFKEQ. V gave up 2 bases and J gave up 8 bases; unmatched junction bases: 2.

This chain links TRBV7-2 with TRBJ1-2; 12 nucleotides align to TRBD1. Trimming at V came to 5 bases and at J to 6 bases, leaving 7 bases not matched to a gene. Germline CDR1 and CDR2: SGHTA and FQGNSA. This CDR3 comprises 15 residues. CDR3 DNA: TGTGCCAGCAGCCGACCGGGACAGGGGGCTAATGGCTACACCTTC. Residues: CASSRPGQGANGYTF.

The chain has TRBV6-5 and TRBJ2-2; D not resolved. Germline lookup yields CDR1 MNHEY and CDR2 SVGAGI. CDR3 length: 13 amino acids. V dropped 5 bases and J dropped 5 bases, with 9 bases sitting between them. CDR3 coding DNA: TGTGCCAGCAGTCCTGGATGGACCGGGGAGCTGTTTTTT. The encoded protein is CASSPGWTGELFF.